The clone carrying this T cell receptor (beta chain) was counted ten times or more. Time point: sample taken at primary tumor resection. Extraction of whole RNA from tumor, nontumor lung or frozen PBMC preceded unsorted sequencing. The data were taken from a study of spatial heterogeneity in lung cancer. The presence of a unique molecular identifier marked each TCR cDNA molecule. TCRdb reprocessed the 5' RACE reads via MiXCR and lists one record per CDR3 protein. The sample contains approximately 39,000 distinct CDR3 sequences, about 6% of which appear only once. CDR3 length equals 15 residues. CDR1 and CDR2 from the germline V gene are DFQATT and SNEGSKA (reference sequence). Trimming took 6 bases from V and 4 from J, leaving 21 bases between them.

The specimen comprised PBMCs, sampled at surgery. The source of this sequence is a male donor with early-stage non-small cell lung cancer. The chain joins TRBV20-1 to TRBJ1-2; D is possibly TRBD1 (6 bases). CDR3 amino acids: CSAQTGGYGAYGYTF. Written as DNA, the CDR3 is TGCAGTGCGCAGACAGGTGGCTATGGGGCCTATGGCTACACCTTC.